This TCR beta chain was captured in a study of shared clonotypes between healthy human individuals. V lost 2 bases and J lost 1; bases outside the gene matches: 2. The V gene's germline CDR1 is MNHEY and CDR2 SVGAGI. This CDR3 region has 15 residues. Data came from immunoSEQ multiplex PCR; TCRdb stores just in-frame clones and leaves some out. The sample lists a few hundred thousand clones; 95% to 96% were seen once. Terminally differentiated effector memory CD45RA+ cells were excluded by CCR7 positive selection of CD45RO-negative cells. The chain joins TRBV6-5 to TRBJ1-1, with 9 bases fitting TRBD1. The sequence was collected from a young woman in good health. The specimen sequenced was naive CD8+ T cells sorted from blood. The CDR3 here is CASSYGTGWNTEAFF. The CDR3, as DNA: TGTGCCAGCAGTTACGGGACAGGGTGGAACACTGAAGCTTTCTTT.